This entry describes one T cell receptor beta chain. The specificity of this receptor is unknown. No per-base quality is available; no much larger clone lies one base away. The data were produced on an Illumina HiSeq 2500. Quantitative 5'-RACE with molecular barcodes was the method used to prepare the TCR beta libraries. As for the authors' bioinformatics: To identify disease-linked TCR variants, a new computational method was used, one built on a probabilistic model of VDJ rearrangement. The public sequencing data were trimmed at Q25 with fastp and processed into clonotypes with MiXCR by TCRdb, which kept only in-frame beta chains. Every CDR3 protein is listed once, alongside the most common genes and DNA of its rows. For this entry, the V and J calls and clone size follow TCRdb and not the study's own pipeline. The sample data list roughly 450,000 distinct CDR3 sequences, and roughly 25% of these were observed just once. 0.89% of the sample belongs to the ten largest clones.

The germline V gene sets CDR1 to MGHRA and CDR2 to YSYEKL. Relative to germline, V is missing 8 bases and J is missing 6 bases, with 6 bases of the junction outside any gene match. The CDR3 runs 13 residues from the cysteine to the phenylalanine. Just CDR3 DNA is preserved here, 39 bases in frame from base 1. The entry originates in a study of CD8 T cells in ankylosing spondylitis (dated by TCRdb to about 2017). Turning to the overall study: The study profiled T cell receptor beta repertoires in healthy donors and ankylosing spondylitis patients to find disease-linked TCR variants. The full study cohort comprised 20 to 25 ankylosing spondylitis patients and roughly 110 healthy donors. Peripheral blood was sampled, and synovial fluid was also collected from ankylosing spondylitis patients. Paper-wide results and their limitations: The disease-linked clones were reported to be significantly enriched in matched synovial fluid samples from ankylosing spondylitis patients. A TCR beta motif made up of several highly homologous amino acid variants appeared to be characteristic of blood from ankylosing spondylitis patients. The disease-linked clones had a CD8+ phenotype and were found at relatively low frequencies in peripheral blood. Some motif variants were previously reported in synovial fluid and blood of reactive arthritis patients, suggesting common disease-initiation mechanisms.

This receptor was obtained from a male donor with ankylosing spondylitis. The sequencing sample was made of blood, either unsorted or a sorted T cell fraction (not recorded which). The chain is encoded by TRBV4-1 joined to TRBJ2-2, with 7 bases matching TRBD2. For the CDR3, the sequence is CASGVTSPGELFF. The DNA is TGCGCCAGCGGGGTGACTAGCCCCGGGGAGCTGTTTTTT.